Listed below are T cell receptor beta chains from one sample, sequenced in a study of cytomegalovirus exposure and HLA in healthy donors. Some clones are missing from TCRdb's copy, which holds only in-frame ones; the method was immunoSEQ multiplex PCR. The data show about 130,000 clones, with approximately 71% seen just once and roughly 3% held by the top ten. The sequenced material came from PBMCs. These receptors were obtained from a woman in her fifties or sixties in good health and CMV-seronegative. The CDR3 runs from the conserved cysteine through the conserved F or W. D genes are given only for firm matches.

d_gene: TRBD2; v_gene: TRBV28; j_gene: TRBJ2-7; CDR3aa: CASRKTSDVSYEQYF
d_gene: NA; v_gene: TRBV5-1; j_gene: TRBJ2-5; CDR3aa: CASSAGSSGGGETQYF
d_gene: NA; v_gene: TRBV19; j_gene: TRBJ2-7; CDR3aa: CASSTQGNPYEQYF
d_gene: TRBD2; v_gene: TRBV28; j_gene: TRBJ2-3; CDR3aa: CASSATPKGLVIITDTQYF
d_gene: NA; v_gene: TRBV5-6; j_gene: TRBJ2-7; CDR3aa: CASSVDRFTYEQYF
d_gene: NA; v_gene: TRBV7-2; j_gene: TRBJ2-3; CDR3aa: CASSHDRGDTQYF
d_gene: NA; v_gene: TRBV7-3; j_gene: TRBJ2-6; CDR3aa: CASSPSSGANVLTF
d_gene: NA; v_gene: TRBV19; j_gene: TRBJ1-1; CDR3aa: CASSTVPGRDTEAFF
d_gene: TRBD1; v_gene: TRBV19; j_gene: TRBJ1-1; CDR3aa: CASSMTGSDTEAFF
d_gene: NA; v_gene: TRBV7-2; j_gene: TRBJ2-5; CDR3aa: CASSPERGETQYF
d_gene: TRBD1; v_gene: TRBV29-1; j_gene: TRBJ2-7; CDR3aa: CSVAPQGVFYEQYF
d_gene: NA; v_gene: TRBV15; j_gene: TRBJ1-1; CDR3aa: CATSRPQGYSANTEAFF
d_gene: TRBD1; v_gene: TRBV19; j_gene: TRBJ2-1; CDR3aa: CASGQGTAFF
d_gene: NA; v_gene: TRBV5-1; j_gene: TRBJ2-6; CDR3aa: CASSSSHGGAGANVLTF
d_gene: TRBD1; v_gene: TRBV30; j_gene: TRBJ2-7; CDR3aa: CAWRRQGAYEQYF
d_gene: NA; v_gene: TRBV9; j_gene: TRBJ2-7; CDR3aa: CASSVRWEAHEQYF
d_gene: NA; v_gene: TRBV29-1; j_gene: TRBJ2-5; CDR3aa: CSVEETARETQYF
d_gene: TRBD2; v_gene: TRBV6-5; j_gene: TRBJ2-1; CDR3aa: CASSFALALGNEQFF
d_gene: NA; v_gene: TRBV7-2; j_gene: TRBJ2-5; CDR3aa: CASSLRSQETQYF
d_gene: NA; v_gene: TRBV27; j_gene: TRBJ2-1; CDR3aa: CASYPSGEPIDNEQFF
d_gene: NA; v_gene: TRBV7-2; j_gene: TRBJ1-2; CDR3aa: CASSGRQKYYGYTF
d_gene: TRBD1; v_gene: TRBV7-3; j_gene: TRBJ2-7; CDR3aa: CASSAQGQGASEQYF
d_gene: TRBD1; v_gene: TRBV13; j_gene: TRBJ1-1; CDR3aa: CASSLGRDRGGTEAFF
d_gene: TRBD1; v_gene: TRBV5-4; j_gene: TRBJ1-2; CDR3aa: CASSLAGTGAYGYTF
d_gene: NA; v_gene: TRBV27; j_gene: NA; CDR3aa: CASSRYLQGSYEQYF
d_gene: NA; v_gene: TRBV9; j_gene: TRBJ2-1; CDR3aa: CASSVVTGSNEQFF
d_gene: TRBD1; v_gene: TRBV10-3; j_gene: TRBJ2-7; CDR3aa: CAISESRDRGDEQYF
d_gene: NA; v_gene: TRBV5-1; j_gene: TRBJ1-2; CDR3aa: CASSLVQGGYGYTF
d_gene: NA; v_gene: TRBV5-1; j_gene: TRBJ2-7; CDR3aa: CASSPGQGGYEQYF
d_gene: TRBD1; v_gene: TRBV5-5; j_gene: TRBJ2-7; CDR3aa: CASSLEQGVYEQYF
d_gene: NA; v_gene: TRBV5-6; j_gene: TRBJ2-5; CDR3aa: CASSSSTGTQYF
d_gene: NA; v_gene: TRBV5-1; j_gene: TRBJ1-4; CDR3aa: CASSSQDNEKLFF
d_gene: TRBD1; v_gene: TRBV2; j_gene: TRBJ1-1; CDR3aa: CASRGGLGTEAFF
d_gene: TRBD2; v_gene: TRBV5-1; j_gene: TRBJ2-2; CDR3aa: CASSPPTSAANTGELFF
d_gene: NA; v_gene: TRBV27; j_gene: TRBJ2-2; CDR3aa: CASTHSGKGTGELFF
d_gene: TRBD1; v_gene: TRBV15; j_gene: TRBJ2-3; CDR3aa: CATSRDLGQGPDTQYF
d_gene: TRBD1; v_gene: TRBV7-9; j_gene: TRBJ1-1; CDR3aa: CASSATGIEAFF
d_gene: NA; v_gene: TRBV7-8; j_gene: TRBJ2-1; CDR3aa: CASSPPLSGNEQFF
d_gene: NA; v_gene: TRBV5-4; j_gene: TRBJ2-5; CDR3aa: CASSLVETGVNLWETQYF
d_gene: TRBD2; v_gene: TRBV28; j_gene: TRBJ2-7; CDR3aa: CASSYLISQLAGPSYEQYF
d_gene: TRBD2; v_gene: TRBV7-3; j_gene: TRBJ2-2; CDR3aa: CASSTGLAGAGELFF
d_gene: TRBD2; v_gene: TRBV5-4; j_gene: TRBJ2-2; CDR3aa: CASSRGSGTTGELFF
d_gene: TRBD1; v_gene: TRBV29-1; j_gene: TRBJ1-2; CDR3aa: CSVDSGQGFEGSGYTF
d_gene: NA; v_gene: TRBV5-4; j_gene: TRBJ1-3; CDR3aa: CASSSRFSGNTIYF
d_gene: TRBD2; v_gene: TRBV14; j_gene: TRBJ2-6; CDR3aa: CASSTGGTGANVLTF
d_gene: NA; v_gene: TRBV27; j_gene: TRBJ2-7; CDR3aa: CASSADNPYEQYF
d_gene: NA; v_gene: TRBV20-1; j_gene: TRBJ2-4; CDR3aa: CSASRENIQYF